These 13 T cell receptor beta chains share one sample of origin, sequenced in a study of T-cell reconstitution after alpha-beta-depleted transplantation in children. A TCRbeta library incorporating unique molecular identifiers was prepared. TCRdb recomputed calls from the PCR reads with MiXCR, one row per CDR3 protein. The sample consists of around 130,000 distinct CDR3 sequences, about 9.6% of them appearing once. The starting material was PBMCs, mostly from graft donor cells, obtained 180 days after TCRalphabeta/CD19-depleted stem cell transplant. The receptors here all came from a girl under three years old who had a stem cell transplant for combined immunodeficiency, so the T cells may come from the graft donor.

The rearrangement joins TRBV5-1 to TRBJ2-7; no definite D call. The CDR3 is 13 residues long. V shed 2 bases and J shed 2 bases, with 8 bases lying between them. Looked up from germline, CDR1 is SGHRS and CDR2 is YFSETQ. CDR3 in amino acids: CASSFGYTYEQYF. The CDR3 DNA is TGCGCCAGCAGCTTCGGCTATACCTACGAGCAGTACTTC.

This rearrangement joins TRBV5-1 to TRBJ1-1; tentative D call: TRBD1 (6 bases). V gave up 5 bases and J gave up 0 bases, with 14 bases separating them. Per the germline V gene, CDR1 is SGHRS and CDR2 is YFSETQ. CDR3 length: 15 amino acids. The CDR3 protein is CASRLNRDLNTEAFF. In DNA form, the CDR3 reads TGCGCCAGCAGGCTGAACAGGGATTTGAACACTGAAGCTTTCTTT.

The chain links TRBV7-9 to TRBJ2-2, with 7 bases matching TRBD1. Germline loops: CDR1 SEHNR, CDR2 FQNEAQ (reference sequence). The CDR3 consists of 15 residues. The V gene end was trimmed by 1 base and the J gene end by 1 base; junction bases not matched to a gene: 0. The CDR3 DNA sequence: TGTGCCAGCAGCTTAGGGACAGGGAACACCGGGGAGCTGTTTTTT. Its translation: CASSLGTGNTGELFF. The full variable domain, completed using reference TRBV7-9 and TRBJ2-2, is DTGVSQNPRHKITKRGQNVTFRCDPISEHNRLYWYRQTLGQGPEFLTYFQNEAQLEKSRLLSDRFSAERPKGSFSTLEIQRTEQGDSAMYLCASSLGTGNTGELFFGEGSRLTVL.

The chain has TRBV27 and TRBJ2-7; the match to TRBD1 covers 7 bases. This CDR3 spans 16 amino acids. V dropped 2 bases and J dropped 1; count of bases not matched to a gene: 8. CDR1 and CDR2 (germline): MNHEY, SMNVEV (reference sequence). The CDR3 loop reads CASSLGPDRVSYEQYF. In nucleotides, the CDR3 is TGTGCCAGCAGTTTAGGACCCGACAGGGTTTCCTACGAGCAGTACTTC.

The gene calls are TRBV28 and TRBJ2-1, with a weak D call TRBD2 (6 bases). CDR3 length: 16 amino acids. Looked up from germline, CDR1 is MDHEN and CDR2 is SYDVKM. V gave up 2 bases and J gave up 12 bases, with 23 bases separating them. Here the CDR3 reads CASSLPLGGSPPWQFF. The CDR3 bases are TGTGCCAGCAGTTTACCCCTCGGGGGAAGCCCTCCATGGCAGTTCTTC.

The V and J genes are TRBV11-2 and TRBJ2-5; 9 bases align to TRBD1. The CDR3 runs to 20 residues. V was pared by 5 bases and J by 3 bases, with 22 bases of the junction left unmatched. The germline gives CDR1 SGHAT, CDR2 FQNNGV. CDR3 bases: TGTGCCAGCAGCCCGGGACAGGGAAAGTCCCTTAAGTCCTCCAAAGAGACCCAGTACTTC. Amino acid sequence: CASSPGQGKSLKSSKETQYF.

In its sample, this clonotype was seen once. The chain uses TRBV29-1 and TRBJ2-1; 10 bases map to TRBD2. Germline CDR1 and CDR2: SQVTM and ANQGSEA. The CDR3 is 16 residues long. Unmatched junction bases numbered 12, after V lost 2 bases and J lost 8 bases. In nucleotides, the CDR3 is TGCAGCGTTGAACCTTGGGGGACTAGCGCATACGATGAGCAGTTCTTC. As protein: CSVEPWGTSAYDEQFF.

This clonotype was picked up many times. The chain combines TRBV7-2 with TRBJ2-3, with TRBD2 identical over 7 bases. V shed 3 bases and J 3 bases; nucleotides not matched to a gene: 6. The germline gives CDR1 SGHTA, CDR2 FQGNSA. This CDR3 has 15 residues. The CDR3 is CASSLNPGGTDTQYF. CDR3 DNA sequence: TGTGCCAGCAGCTTGAACCCCGGGGGGACAGATACGCAGTATTTT.

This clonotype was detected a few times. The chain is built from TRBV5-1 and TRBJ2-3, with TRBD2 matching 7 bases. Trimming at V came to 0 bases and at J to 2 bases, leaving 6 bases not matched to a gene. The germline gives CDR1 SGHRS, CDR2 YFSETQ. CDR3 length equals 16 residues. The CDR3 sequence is CASSLVGAGDTDTQYF. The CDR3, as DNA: TGCGCCAGCAGCTTGGTAGGGGCGGGAGACACAGATACGCAGTATTTT.

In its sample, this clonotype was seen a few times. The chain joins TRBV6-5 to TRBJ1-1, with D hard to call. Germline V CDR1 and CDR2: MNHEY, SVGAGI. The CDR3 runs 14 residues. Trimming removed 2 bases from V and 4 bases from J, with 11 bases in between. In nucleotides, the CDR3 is TGTGCCAGCAGTTACCCTGGAGGATCCACTGAAGCTTTCTTT. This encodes CASSYPGGSTEAFF.

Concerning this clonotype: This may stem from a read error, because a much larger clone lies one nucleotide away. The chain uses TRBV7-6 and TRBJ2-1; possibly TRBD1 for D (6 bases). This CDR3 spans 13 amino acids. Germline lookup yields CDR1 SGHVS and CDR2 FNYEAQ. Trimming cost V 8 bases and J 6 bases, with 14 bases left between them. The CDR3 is CASSVGTPNEQFF. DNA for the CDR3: TGTGCCAGCTCCGTGGGGACACCCAATGAGCAGTTCTTC. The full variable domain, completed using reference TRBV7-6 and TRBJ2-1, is GAGVSQSPRYKVTKRGQDVALRCDPISGHVSLYWYRQALGQGPEFLTYFNYEAQQDKSGLPNDRFSAERPEGSISTLTIQRTEQRDSAMYRCASSVGTPNEQFFGPGTRLTVL.

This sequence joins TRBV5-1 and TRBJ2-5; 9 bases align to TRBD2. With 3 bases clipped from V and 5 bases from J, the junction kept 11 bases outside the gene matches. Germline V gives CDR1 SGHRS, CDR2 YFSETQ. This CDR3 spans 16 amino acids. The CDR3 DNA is TGCGCCAGCAGCTCAACTCCGGGACTAGCTATGGAGACCCAGTACTTC. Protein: CASSSTPGLAMETQYF.

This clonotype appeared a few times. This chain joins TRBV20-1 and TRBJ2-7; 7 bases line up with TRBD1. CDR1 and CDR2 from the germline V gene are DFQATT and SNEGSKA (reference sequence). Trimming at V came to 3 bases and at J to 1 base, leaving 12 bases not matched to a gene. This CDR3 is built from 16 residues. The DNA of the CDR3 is TGCAGTGCTAGTGATTTAGGGACAGTCCGTTCCTACGAGCAGTACTTC. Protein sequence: CSASDLGTVRSYEQYF.